This T cell receptor (beta chain) comes out of a study of T cell repertoires in cytomegalovirus infection. TCRdb processed the reads anew with MiXCR; each CDR3 protein has one entry. The profile shows approximately 500,000 distinct CDR3 sequences, roughly a third of them singletons. Comment on this clonotype: The antigen remains unidentified.

The germline V gene encodes CDR1 SEHNR and CDR2 FQNEAQ (reference sequence). This CDR3 has 17 residues. V shed 2 bases and J 6 bases; nucleotides not matched to a gene: 12. The sample in question was cultured PBMCs, obtained from culture after CMV antigen stimulation. This rearrangement joins TRBV7-9 to TRBJ1-5, with TRBD1 matching 8 bases. The sequence derives from a human donor in good health (CMV status not recorded). Some clones in this sample may be carry-over from other donors' samples. The CDR3 here is CASSLPPGQGRAQPQHF. As DNA, the CDR3 is TGTGCCAGCAGCTTACCCCCTGGACAGGGACGGGCTCAGCCCCAGCATTTT.